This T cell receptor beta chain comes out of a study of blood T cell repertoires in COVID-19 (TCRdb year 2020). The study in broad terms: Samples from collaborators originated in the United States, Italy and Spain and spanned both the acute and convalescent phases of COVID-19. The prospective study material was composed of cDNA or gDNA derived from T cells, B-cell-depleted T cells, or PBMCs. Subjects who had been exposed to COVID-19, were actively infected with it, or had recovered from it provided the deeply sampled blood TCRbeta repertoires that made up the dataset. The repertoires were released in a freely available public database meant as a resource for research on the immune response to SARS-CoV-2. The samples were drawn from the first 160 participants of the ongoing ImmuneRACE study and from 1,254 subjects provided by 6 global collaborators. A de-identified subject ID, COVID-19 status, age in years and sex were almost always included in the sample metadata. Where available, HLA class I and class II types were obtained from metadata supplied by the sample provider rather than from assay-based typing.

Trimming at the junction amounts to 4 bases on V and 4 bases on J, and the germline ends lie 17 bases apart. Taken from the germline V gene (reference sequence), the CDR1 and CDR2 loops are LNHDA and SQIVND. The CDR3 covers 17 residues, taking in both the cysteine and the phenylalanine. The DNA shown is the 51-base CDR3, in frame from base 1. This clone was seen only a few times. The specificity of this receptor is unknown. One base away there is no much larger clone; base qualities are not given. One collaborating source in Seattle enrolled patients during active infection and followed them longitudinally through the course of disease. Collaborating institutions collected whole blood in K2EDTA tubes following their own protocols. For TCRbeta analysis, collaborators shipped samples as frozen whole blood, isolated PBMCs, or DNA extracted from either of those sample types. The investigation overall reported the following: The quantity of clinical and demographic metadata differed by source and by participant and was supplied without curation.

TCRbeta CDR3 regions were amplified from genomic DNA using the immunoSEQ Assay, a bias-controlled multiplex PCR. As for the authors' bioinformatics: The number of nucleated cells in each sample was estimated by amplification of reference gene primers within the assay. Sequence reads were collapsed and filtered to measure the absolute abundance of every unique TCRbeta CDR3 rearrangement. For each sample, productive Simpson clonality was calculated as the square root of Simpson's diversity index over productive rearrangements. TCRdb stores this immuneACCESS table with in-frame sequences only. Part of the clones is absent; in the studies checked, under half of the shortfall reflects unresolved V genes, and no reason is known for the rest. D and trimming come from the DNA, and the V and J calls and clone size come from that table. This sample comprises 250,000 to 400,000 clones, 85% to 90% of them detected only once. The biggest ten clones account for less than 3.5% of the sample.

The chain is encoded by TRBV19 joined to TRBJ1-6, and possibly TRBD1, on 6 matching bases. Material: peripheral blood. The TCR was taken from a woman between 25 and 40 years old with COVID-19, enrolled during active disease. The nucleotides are TGTGCCAGTAGTACCCTGACCGGACAGAGATATAATTCACCCCTCCACTTT. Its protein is CASSTLTGQRYNSPLHF.